The T cell receptor (beta chain) under discussion was sequenced for a study of blood T cell repertoires in COVID-19. Study context: Samples taken during acute and convalescent COVID-19 were collected in the United States, Italy and Spain. From T cells, B-cell-depleted T cells, or PBMCs came the material, which was cDNA or gDNA.

CDR1 and CDR2 (germline): SGHRS, YFSETQ. The V gene end was trimmed by 0 bases and the J gene end by 3 bases; junction bases not matched to a gene: 5. This CDR3 has 17 residues. How the authors handled the data: Reference gene primer amplification in the assay estimated nucleated cell counts. Using immunoSEQ multiplex PCR, the repertoire was profiled, and TCRdb retains in-frame clones only, with some absent. V and J calls and clone size follow that table, whereas D and trimming were derived from the DNA. The data hold just over 150,000 clones, with 85% to 90% observed a single time. This clonotype was sampled from a woman aged 35 to 49 with acute or convalescent COVID-19. Sequenced material: peripheral blood. The V call is TRBV5-1, the J call TRBJ2-7; 14 nucleotides match TRBD2. The CDR3: CASSLAGLAGVYYEQYF. The DNA of the CDR3 is TGCGCCAGCAGCTTGGCGGGACTAGCGGGAGTGTACTACGAGCAGTACTTC.